The 18 T cell receptor beta chains listed next were all sequenced from one sample in a study of cytomegalovirus exposure and HLA in healthy donors. The study ran its PCR with 60 Vbeta and 13 Jbeta primers. This table comes from immunoSEQ multiplex PCR, and its TCRdb copy is limited to in-frame clones, with some not included. There are about 180,000 clones in the sample; about four fifths occur only once, and 0.38% lies in the top ten. Material for sequencing was PBMCs. Receptor source: a boy aged 2 to 10 in good health and CMV-seronegative.

The chain couples TRBV30 to TRBJ2-2; D uncertain. CDR1 GTSNPN and CDR2 SVGIG come from the germline V gene (reference sequence). The CDR3 is 11 residues long. This CDR3 reads CALSVTGELFF. The CDR3, as DNA: TGTGCTCTATCCGTTACCGGGGAGCTGTTTTTT.

The J gene is TRBJ1-5, the V gene TRBV27; the D is unclear. The CDR3 totals 13 residues. Germline lookup yields CDR1 MNHEY and CDR2 SMNVEV (reference sequence). Deletions cut 3 bases from V and 9 bases from J, with 12 bases between. The DNA of the CDR3 is TGTGCCAGCAGTTTGGAGGGTTTTGGGCCCCAGCATTTT. Translated: CASSLEGFGPQHF.

The chain links TRBV7-9 to TRBJ2-2; possibly TRBD2 for D (7 bases). Germline loops: CDR1 SEHNR, CDR2 FQNEAQ (reference sequence). Deletions cut 7 bases from V and 3 bases from J, with 18 bases between. The CDR3 contains 16 residues. The CDR3 loop is CASTPGGPGDTGELFF. CDR3 coding DNA: TGTGCCAGCACCCCGGGGGGTCCAGGGGACACCGGGGAGCTGTTTTTT.

V gene TRBV6-1 combines with J gene TRBJ2-5, with TRBD2 identical over 11 bases. Germline CDR1 reads MNHNS; CDR2 reads SASEGT. V was clipped by 2 bases and J by 5 bases; unmatched bases: 7. The CDR3 contains 16 residues. CDR3 protein: CASSEYLAGGWETQYF. The CDR3 DNA follows: TGTGCCAGCAGTGAATATTTAGCGGGAGGGTGGGAGACCCAGTACTTC.

This chain joins TRBV28 and TRBJ1-2, with a weak D call TRBD1 (5 bases). The V gene lost 6 bases and the J gene lost 0 bases, with 11 bases spanning the gap. Germline V gives CDR1 MDHEN, CDR2 SYDVKM. The CDR3 covers 14 residues. The CDR3 DNA is TGTGCCAGCAGAGTAGGGGTCACTAACTATGGCTACACCTTC. Amino acids: CASRVGVTNYGYTF.

The rearrangement joins TRBV2 to TRBJ1-5; D not resolved. Trimming removed 6 bases from V and 7 bases from J, with 13 bases in between. Germline V gene data show CDR1 as SNHLY and CDR2 as FYNNEI. The CDR3 totals 13 residues. The CDR3 loop is CASRLAGMQPQHF. The CDR3 region has the DNA TGTGCCAGCAGATTGGCGGGGATGCAGCCCCAGCATTTT.

The J gene is TRBJ1-2, the V gene TRBV4-2, with D uncertain. V was clipped by 0 bases and J by 0 bases, with 8 bases between them. The germline gives CDR1 LGHNA, CDR2 YNFKEQ. The length of the CDR3 is 15 residues. The CDR3 DNA reads TGTGCCAGCAGCCAAGATTATGTAGCTAACTATGGCTACACCTTC. Translation: CASSQDYVANYGYTF.

This rearrangement joins TRBV6-1 to TRBJ2-7, with D possibly being TRBD2 (5 bases). This CDR3 contains 16 residues. CDR1 is MNHNS, CDR2 SASEGT, per germline. The ends were cut back, 1 base at V and 2 bases at J, with 15 bases in the middle. DNA of the CDR3: TGTGCCAGCAGTGAAGAGGAGGTAGCCGTAACCTACGAGCAGTACTTC. It encodes CASSEEEVAVTYEQYF.

There are a few counts of this clone. This chain connects TRBV6-6 to TRBJ1-1, with 10 bases identical to TRBD1. This CDR3 has 15 amino acids. Germline CDR1 MNHNY, CDR2 SVGAGI (reference sequence). Germline trimming cut 5 bases from V and 5 bases from J; bases unmatched to any gene: 8. This CDR3 is CASSGDRGRWTEAFF. The DNA for the CDR3 is TGTGCCAGCAGTGGAGACAGGGGGCGATGGACTGAAGCTTTCTTT.

The chain uses TRBV6-1 and TRBJ1-5; 7 positions agree with TRBD1. Per germline, CDR1 MNHNS and CDR2 SASEGT. The CDR3 extends over 14 amino acids. Trimming removed 6 bases from V and 2 bases from J; junction bases left unmatched: 4. The CDR3 sequence: CASRWTGGNQPQHF. The DNA for the CDR3 is TGTGCCAGCAGGTGGACAGGCGGCAATCAGCCCCAGCATTTT.

This chain connects TRBV5-4 to TRBJ1-1; no clear D gene. CDR1 is SGHNT, CDR2 YYREEE, per germline (reference sequence). This CDR3 region has 14 residues. Trimming took 2 bases from V and 2 from J, leaving 10 bases between them. The CDR3 spells CASSLVGRNTEAFF. DNA for the CDR3: TGTGCCAGCAGCTTAGTTGGCAGAAACACTGAAGCTTTCTTT.

The V call is TRBV5-4, the J call TRBJ1-2, with TRBD1 matching 7 bases. Germline V gives CDR1 SGHNT, CDR2 YYREEE (reference sequence). The CDR3 has 14 amino acids. V trimming: 4 bases; J trimming: 6 bases; junction bases outside the gene matches: 9. CDR3: CASSPKQGFDGYTF. Here the CDR3 DNA reads TGTGCCAGCAGCCCAAAACAGGGGTTCGATGGCTACACCTTC.

The sample holds a few counts of this clone. V is TRBV4-1 and J is TRBJ2-3, with no clear D. Germline V gene sequence: CDR1 MGHRA, CDR2 YSYEKL. The CDR3 covers 15 residues. Deletions cut 0 bases from V and 3 bases from J, with 10 bases between. CDR3 coding DNA: TGCGCCAGCAGCCAAGACCCGGAGAAGACAGATACGCAGTATTTT. This translates into CASSQDPEKTDTQYF.

This chain joins TRBV27 and TRBJ1-1; D is unclear. In germline, CDR1 is MNHEY, CDR2 SMNVEV (reference sequence). The CDR3 is 13 residues long. The germline V and J ends were trimmed by 5 bases and 11 bases, with 18 bases remaining between them. CDR3 bases: TGTGCCAGCAGTCCGAGAGGATCCGGATGGGCTTTCTTT. Translating it yields CASSPRGSGWAFF.

This clone appeared once. Additional DNA sequences in this sample encode the identical CDR3. This chain links TRBV6-1 with TRBJ2-3; maybe TRBD1 (6 bases). V was pared by 6 bases and J by 0 bases, with 10 bases between. The CDR3 loop spans 14 amino acids. Per germline, CDR1 MNHNS and CDR2 SASEGT. CDR3 bases: TGTGCCAGCAGCGAACAGGGAAGCACAGATACGCAGTATTTT. It translates to CASSEQGSTDTQYF.

The chain combines TRBV19 with TRBJ2-7; perhaps TRBD2 as D (5 bases). The V end was cut by 5 bases, the J end by 3 bases, with 11 bases between. CDR1 and CDR2 from the germline V gene are LNHDA and SQIVND (reference sequence). There are 13 residues in the CDR3. Here the CDR3 DNA reads TGTGCCAGTAGTTCTGGAGCGGACTACGAGCAGTACTTC. Its protein product is CASSSGADYEQYF.

V usage is TRBV9 and J usage is TRBJ1-4; 7 bases are shared with TRBD1. Trimming cost V 4 bases and J 7 bases; bases outside gene matches: 7. This CDR3 is 14 amino acids long. Per the germline V gene, CDR1 is SGDLS and CDR2 is YYNGEE. Here the CDR3 reads CASSYDREGEKLFF. The CDR3, as DNA: TGTGCCAGCAGCTACGACAGGGAAGGTGAAAAACTGTTTTTT.

V is TRBV29-1 and J is TRBJ2-1, with a weak D call TRBD1 (8 bases). Trimming took 2 bases from V and 8 from J, leaving 10 bases between them. CDR3 length: 12 residues. Germline-derived CDR1 and CDR2 are SQVTM and ANQGSEA. CDR3 in DNA: TGCAGCGTTGAAACAGGGGGGGATGAGCAGTTCTTC. This gives the protein CSVETGGDEQFF.